The 21 T cell receptor beta chains below come from one sample, sequenced in a study of T-cell memory formation after mild COVID-19. TCRdb passed the 5' RACE reads through MiXCR, listing each CDR3 protein once. The table has roughly 310,000 distinct CDR3 sequences, 15% seen once. What was sequenced was PBMCs or a T cell subset sorted from them (not recorded which). Every receptor here comes from a young man who had mild COVID-19 (a few samples of this study predate the infection). Cell type and time point are not known.

The V gene is TRBV7-9, the J gene TRBJ2-2, with D unclear. Trimming removed 1 base from V and 5 bases from J, with 8 bases in between. The germline CDR1 and CDR2 sequences are SEHNR and FQNEAQ (reference sequence). This CDR3 spans 14 amino acids. Here the CDR3 DNA reads TGTGCCAGCAGCTTAGTGCAGGAAACCGGGGAGCTGTTTTTT. It translates to CASSLVQETGELFF. Filled out from reference TRBV7-9 and TRBJ2-2, the complete variable domain reads DTGVSQNPRHKITKRGQNVTFRCDPISEHNRLYWYRQTLGQGPEFLTYFQNEAQLEKSRLLSDRFSAERPKGSFSTLEIQRTEQGDSAMYLCASSLVQETGELFFGEGSRLTVL.

The chain links TRBV7-2 to TRBJ1-4, with D possibly TRBD1 on 5 matching bases. CDR1 and CDR2 (germline): SGHTA, FQGNSA. This CDR3 comprises 15 residues. The germline V and J ends were trimmed by 6 bases and 2 bases, with 13 bases remaining between them. The chain's CDR3 is CASSPLGGTNEKLFF. Here the CDR3 DNA reads TGTGCCAGCAGTCCTCTCGGGGGTACTAATGAAAAACTGTTTTTT.

The gene calls are TRBV4-3 and TRBJ2-1, with a weak D call TRBD2 (5 bases). Trimming took off 0 bases at V and 5 bases at J, with 14 bases between the two ends. Germline loops: CDR1 LGHNA, CDR2 YSLEER. The CDR3 runs 16 residues. The CDR3 region is CASSQEGLADNNEQFF. CDR3 in DNA: TGCGCCAGCAGCCAAGAGGGCCTAGCCGATAACAATGAGCAGTTCTTC.

A few counts support this clonotype. V gene TRBV4-1 combines with J gene TRBJ2-3; D is undetermined. CDR1 is MGHRA, CDR2 YSYEKL, per germline. Deletions cut 0 bases from V and 2 bases from J, with 9 bases between. The CDR3 contains 15 residues. The CDR3 coding sequence is TGCGCCAGCAGCCAAGATGCGGTCCTCACAGATACGCAGTATTTT. Protein product: CASSQDAVLTDTQYF.

This chain links TRBV28 with TRBJ2-1; TRBD2 matches at 12 bases. The germline V gene encodes CDR1 MDHEN and CDR2 SYDVKM. With 5 bases clipped from V and 8 bases from J, the junction kept 10 bases outside the gene matches. The CDR3 sequence is 16 residues long. CDR3 in amino acids: CASSGAELAGGDEQFF. The CDR3 coding sequence is TGTGCCAGCAGTGGGGCCGAACTAGCGGGGGGTGATGAGCAGTTCTTC.

The sample holds a few counts of this clonotype. The chain couples TRBV5-1 to TRBJ2-7; D is unclear. V was cut by 0 bases and J by 6 bases, with 19 bases left in between. CDR1 and CDR2 (germline): SGHRS, YFSETQ. The CDR3 is 16 residues long. The CDR3 region has the DNA TGCGCCAGCAGCTTGGCGAGCAATCAAGGCCTCGGCGAGCAGTACTTC. Translated, it gives CASSLASNQGLGEQYF.

This chain connects TRBV6-5 to TRBJ2-1, with a possible D match to TRBD2 (5 bases). From germline, CDR1 is MNHEY and CDR2 SVGAGI. This CDR3 has 16 residues. V lost 0 bases to trimming and J lost 8 bases, with 17 bases between them. CDR3 DNA: TGTGCCAGCAGTTACTCGAGGGTACCCAGGTGGGATGAGCAGTTCTTC. Protein sequence: CASSYSRVPRWDEQFF.

This clonotype was observed a few times. The chain recombines TRBV7-6 with TRBJ2-5; D is perhaps TRBD2 (5 bases). Trimming left V 1 base short and J 5 bases short, with 11 bases between. The CDR3 consists of 14 residues. Germline-derived CDR1 and CDR2 are SGHVS and FNYEAQ. CDR3 region: CASSLGGSRETQYF. CDR3 bases: TGTGCCAGCAGCTTAGGCGGGTCTCGGGAGACCCAGTACTTC.

This clonotype was recorded at least ten times. CDR3 bases: TGTGCCAGCAGCTCGCAGGACGGGTACGAGCAGTACGTC. The encoded protein is CASSSQDGYEQYV. The chain uses TRBV7-2 and TRBJ2-7; no reliable D call. This CDR3 region has 13 residues. The V end was cut by 4 bases, the J end by 4 bases, with 11 bases between. Germline V gene sequence: CDR1 SGHTA, CDR2 FQGNSA.

The chain has TRBV4-1 and TRBJ2-7; D is unresolved. Trimming removed 0 bases at V and 3 bases at J, with 15 bases between. Germline-derived CDR1 and CDR2 are MGHRA and YSYEKL. The CDR3 covers 16 residues. CDR3: CASSQEDPWPFYEQYF. For the CDR3, the DNA is TGCGCCAGCAGCCAAGAAGACCCATGGCCCTTCTACGAGCAGTACTTC.

V is TRBV9 and J is TRBJ1-1; 11 bases align to TRBD1. CDR1 and CDR2 from the germline V gene are SGDLS and YYNGEE. V lost 0 bases, J lost 7 bases, and 2 bases stayed unmatched. This CDR3 has 14 amino acids. CDR3 sequence: CASSVVGTGGEAFF. The CDR3 DNA is TGTGCCAGCAGCGTAGTAGGGACAGGGGGTGAAGCTTTCTTT.

This clonotype has just a few counts. The chain couples TRBV6-1 to TRBJ1-2, with D maybe TRBD1 (5 bases). Trimming left V 7 bases short and J 5 bases short, with 11 bases between. There are 12 residues in the CDR3. Germline loops: CDR1 MNHNS, CDR2 SASEGT. DNA of the CDR3: TGTGCCAGCAAGCACAGGCCGTATGGCTACACCTTC. Amino acid sequence: CASKHRPYGYTF.

This clonotype was found many times. DNA for the CDR3: TGTGCCAGCAGCTCCTCCCCCGTCGGCGAGCAGTACTTC. This sequence encodes CASSSSPVGEQYF. The chain has TRBV7-2 and TRBJ2-7; D uncertain. Trimming stripped 4 bases from V and 6 bases from J, with 13 bases between. This CDR3 is built from 13 residues. The V gene's germline CDR1 is SGHTA and CDR2 FQGNSA.

This clonotype was observed many times. The chain is built from TRBV15 and TRBJ2-6; 8 bases are a match to TRBD1. This CDR3 is built from 18 residues. Losses at the gene ends were 3 bases for V and 0 bases for J; bases not matched to a gene: 7. Per the germline V gene, CDR1 is LNHNV and CDR2 is YYDKDF (reference sequence). This CDR3 is CATSSRTGSLSGANVLTF. CDR3 DNA sequence: TGTGCCACCAGCAGCCGGACAGGGTCTCTCTCTGGGGCCAACGTCCTGACTTTC.

In its sample, this clonotype was seen many times. The rearrangement uses TRBV12-3 or TRBV12-4 and TRBJ2-2; 7 bases agree with TRBD2. This CDR3 contains 15 residues. J gave up 3 bases and V 3 bases, and 4 bases lay outside the gene matches. Written as DNA, the CDR3 is TGTGCCAGCAGTTTCGGGGGAGGGGACACCGGGGAGCTGTTTTTT. Amino acid sequence: CASSFGGGDTGELFF.

The rearrangement links TRBV6-2 or TRBV6-3 to TRBJ2-3; 8 positions agree with TRBD2. The CDR3 is made up of 14 amino acids. Losses at the gene ends were 8 bases for V and 2 bases for J; bases not matched to a gene: 6. Germline V gene lookup returns CDR1 MNHEY and CDR2 SVGEGT. CDR3 nucleotides: TGTGCCAGCCGCGGGGGGATTATCACAGATACGCAGTATTTT. Protein sequence: CASRGGIITDTQYF.

There are many counts of this clonotype. The chain has TRBV20-1 and TRBJ1-1, with a possible D match to TRBD1 (6 bases). Trimming left V 3 bases short and J 2 bases short, with 7 bases between. Germline CDR1 and CDR2: DFQATT and SNEGSKA (reference sequence). The CDR3 is made up of 12 amino acids. The CDR3 coding sequence is TGCAGTGCTAGGACAGGTAACACTGAAGCTTTCTTT. This translates into CSARTGNTEAFF.

The V and J genes are TRBV5-1 and TRBJ2-7; tentative D call: TRBD1 (6 bases). V was clipped by 4 bases and J by 7 bases, with 15 bases between them. Germline loops: CDR1 SGHRS, CDR2 YFSETQ. This CDR3 has 13 residues. CDR3 in DNA: TGCGCCAGCAGCGCCAGGGGTATGGGTGAGCAGTACGTC. It yields the protein CASSARGMGEQYV.

This clonotype was counted at least ten times. The chain combines TRBV27 with TRBJ1-1, with 7 bases aligning to TRBD1. Per the germline V gene, CDR1 is MNHEY and CDR2 is SMNVEV (reference sequence). Losses at the gene ends were 6 bases for V and 1 base for J; bases not matched to a gene: 11. The CDR3 extends over 16 amino acids. The CDR3 DNA follows: TGTGCCAGCAGCCCCGCCCGCCGGGACAGGAACACTGAAGCTTTCTTT. It is translated as CASSPARRDRNTEAFF.

This clonotype was seen a handful of times. CDR3 nucleotide sequence: TGCGCCAGCGGGGCTCTAGCGGGGCCCCGGGATACGCAGTATTTT. Protein product: CASGALAGPRDTQYF. J is TRBJ2-3 and V is TRBV5-1; TRBD2 agrees at 9 bases. Germline CDR1 SGHRS, CDR2 YFSETQ. This CDR3 contains 15 residues. V shed 7 bases and J 6 bases; nucleotides not matched to a gene: 12.

The rearrangement joins TRBV19 to TRBJ1-1; D uncertain. The CDR3 has 13 residues. Trimming shortened V by 5 bases and J by 5 bases, and 12 bases separated the two germline ends. Looked up from germline, CDR1 is LNHDA and CDR2 is SQIVND (reference sequence). The CDR3 here is CASSVQGITEAFF. The CDR3 DNA reads TGTGCCAGTAGTGTTCAAGGGATAACTGAAGCTTTCTTT. The whole variable domain, remainder taken from reference TRBV19 and TRBJ1-1, is DGGITQSPKYLFRKEGQNVTLSCEQNLNHDAMYWYRQDPGQGLRLIYYSQIVNDFQKGDIAEGYSVSREKKESFPLTVTSAQKNPTAFYLCASSVQGITEAFFGQGTRLTVV.